This TCR beta chain stems from a study of T cell repertoires in cytomegalovirus infection. Whole-study context: Recently described HLA-C-restricted plus well-studied HLA-B-restricted CMV epitopes were used. CMV infection plus the matching HLA type was flagged by public TCR beta signatures.

This CDR3 is built from 15 residues. The germline CDR1 and CDR2 sequences are SGHVT and SQSDAQ. V was clipped by 5 bases and J by 5 bases, with 19 bases between them. MiXCR, run by TCRdb on the reads, gives a single entry per CDR3 protein. The sample records some 200,000 distinct CDR3 sequences, around 35% being singletons. Concerning this clonotype: Its antigen remains unknown.

This sequence was found in a human donor in good health (CMV status not recorded). Some clones in this sample may be carry-over from other donors' samples. The sequencing here drew on CD8+ T cells from cultured PBMCs, taken from culture after CMV antigen stimulation. V and J are TRBV7-4 and TRBJ2-7, with D possibly matching TRBD2 (7 bases). CDR3 sequence reads: CASSPSSGGPNEQYF. The CDR3 DNA sequence: TGTGCCAGCAGCCCAAGTTCCGGGGGGCCCAACGAGCAGTACTTC.